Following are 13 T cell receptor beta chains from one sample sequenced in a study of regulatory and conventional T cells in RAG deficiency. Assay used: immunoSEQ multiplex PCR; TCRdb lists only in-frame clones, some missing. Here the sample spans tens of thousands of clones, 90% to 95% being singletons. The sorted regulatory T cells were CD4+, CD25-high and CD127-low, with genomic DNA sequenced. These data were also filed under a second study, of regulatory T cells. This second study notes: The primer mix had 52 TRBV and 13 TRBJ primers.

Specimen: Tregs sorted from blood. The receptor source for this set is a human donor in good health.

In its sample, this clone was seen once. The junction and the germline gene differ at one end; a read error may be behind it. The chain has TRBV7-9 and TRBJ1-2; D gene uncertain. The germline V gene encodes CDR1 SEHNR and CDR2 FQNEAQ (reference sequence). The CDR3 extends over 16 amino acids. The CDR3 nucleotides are TGTGCCGGCAGCTTAGGACTCCCTACAGCGGGCTATGGCTACACCTTC. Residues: CAGSLGLPTAGYGYTF.

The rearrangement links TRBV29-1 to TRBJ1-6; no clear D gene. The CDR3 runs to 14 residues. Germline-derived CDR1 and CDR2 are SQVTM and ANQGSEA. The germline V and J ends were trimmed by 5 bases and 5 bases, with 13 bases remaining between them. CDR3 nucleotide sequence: TGCAGCGTTAGTTTGGGTGGCGATAATTCACCCCTCCACTTT. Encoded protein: CSVSLGGDNSPLHF. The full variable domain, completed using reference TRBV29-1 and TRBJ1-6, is SAVISQKPSRDICQRGTSLTIQCQVDSQVTMMFWYRQQPGQSLTLIATANQGSEATYESGFVIDKFPISRPNLTFSTLTVSNMSPEDSSIYLCSVSLGGDNSPLHFGNGTRLTVT.

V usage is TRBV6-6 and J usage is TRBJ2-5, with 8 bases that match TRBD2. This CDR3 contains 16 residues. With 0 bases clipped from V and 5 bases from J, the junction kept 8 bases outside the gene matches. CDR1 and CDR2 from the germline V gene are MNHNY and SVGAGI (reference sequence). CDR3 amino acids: CASSYSRRGGAETQYF. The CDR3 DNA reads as TGTGCCAGCAGTTACTCGAGACGGGGGGGCGCTGAGACCCAGTACTTC.

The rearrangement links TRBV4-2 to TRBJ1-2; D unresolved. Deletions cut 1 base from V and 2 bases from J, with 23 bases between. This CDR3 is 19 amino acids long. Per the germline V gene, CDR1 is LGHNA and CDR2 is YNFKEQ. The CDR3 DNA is TGTGCCAGCAGCCAAGGTCCAGAAAATTGGGGAACTAGCAACTATGGCTACACCTTC. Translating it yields CASSQGPENWGTSNYGYTF.

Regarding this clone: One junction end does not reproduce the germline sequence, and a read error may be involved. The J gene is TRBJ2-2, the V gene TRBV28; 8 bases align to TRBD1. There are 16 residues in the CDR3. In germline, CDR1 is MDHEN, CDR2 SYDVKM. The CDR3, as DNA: TGTGCCAGCAGCTTATGGGCAGGGGGCGGCACCGGGGAGCTGTTTTTT. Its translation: CASSLWAGGGTGELFF.

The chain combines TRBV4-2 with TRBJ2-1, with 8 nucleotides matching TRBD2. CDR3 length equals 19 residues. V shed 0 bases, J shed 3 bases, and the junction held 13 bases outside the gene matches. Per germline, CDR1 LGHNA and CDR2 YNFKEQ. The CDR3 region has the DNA TGTGCCAGCAGCCAAGAAGGACCGGGAATGGCGGGGGGCTACAATGAGCAGTTCTTC. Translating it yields CASSQEGPGMAGGYNEQFF.

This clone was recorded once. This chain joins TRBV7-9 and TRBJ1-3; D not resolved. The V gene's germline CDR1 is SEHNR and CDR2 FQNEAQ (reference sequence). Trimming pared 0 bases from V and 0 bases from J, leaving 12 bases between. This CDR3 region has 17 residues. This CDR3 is CASSLAVGAISGNTIYF. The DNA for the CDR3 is TGTGCCAGCAGCTTAGCGGTGGGAGCGATCTCTGGAAACACCATATATTTT.

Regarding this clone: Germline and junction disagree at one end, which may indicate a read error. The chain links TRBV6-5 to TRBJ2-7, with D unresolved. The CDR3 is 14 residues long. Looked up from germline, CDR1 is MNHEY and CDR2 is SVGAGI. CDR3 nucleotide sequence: TGTGCCAGCAGTCACTCGGGCCGTAGCTACGAGCAGTACTTC. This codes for CASSHSGRSYEQYF.

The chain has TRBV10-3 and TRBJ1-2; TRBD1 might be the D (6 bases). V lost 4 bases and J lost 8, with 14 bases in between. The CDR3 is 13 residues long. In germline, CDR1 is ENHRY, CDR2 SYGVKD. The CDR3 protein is CAISGRDNSGYTF. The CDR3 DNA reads TGTGCCATCAGTGGCCGGGACAATTCAGGCTACACCTTC.

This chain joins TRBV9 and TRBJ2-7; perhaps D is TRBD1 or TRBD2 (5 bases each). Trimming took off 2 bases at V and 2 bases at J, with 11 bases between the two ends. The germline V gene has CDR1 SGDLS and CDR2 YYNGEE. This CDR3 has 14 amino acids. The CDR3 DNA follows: TGTGCCAGCAGCGTCTCCGGGACGGCCTACGAGCAGTACTTC. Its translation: CASSVSGTAYEQYF.

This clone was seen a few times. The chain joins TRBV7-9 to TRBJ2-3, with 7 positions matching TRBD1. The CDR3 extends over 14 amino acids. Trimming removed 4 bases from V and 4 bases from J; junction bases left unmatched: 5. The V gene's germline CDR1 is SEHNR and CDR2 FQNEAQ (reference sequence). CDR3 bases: TGTGCCAGCAGCTCCAGACAGGGCTCAGATACGCAGTATTTT. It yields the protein CASSSRQGSDTQYF. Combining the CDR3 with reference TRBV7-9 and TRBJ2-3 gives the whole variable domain DTGVSQNPRHKITKRGQNVTFRCDPISEHNRLYWYRQTLGQGPEFLTYFQNEAQLEKSRLLSDRFSAERPKGSFSTLEIQRTEQGDSAMYLCASSSRQGSDTQYFGPGTRLTVL.

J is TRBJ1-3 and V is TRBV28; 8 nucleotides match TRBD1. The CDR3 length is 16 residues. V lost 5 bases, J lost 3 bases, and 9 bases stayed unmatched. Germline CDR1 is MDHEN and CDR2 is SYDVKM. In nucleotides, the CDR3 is TGTGCCAGCAGTGACACCACAGGGGGGTTTGGAAACACCATATATTTT. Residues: CASSDTTGGFGNTIYF.

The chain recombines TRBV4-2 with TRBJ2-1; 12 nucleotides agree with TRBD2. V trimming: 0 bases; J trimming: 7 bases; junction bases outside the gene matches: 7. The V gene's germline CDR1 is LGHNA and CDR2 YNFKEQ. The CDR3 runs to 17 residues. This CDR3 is CASSQDRASGGGNEQFF. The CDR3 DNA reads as TGTGCCAGCAGCCAAGATCGCGCTAGCGGGGGGGGAAATGAGCAGTTCTTC.